This T cell receptor beta chain was recorded in a study of shared clonotypes between healthy human individuals. The method was immunoSEQ multiplex PCR; TCRdb's version includes in-frame clones alone and lacks a portion of them. The repertoire has 2 million to 2.5 million clones, around 95% of them found once; the top ten carry around 0.13%. Sequencing was performed on naive CD4+ T cells sorted from blood. Documented subset: CD45RA+ positively selected. This receptor was identified in a man between 18 and 35 years old in good health.

The CDR3 region is CARSLPSGNYEQYF. CDR3 in DNA: TGTGCCAGAAGCTTGCCTAGCGGGAACTACGAGCAGTACTTC. The chain uses TRBV5-3 and TRBJ2-7, with 9 nucleotides matching TRBD2. TRBV5-3 is an ORF; its function is uncertain. The CDR3 loop spans 14 amino acids. The V segment lost 1 base and the J segment 3 bases; nucleotides outside the gene matches: 2.